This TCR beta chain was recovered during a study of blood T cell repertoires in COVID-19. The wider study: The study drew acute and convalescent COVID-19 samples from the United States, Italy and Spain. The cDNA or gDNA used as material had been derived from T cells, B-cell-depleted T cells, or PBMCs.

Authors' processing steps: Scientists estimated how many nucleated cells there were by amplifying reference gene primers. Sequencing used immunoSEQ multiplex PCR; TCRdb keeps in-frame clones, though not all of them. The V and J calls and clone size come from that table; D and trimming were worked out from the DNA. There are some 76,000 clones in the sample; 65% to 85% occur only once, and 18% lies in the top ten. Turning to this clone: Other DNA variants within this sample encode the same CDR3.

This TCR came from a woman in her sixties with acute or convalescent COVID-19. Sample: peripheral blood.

The CDR3 region has the DNA TGTGCCACCAGTGATTTAGGGCAGGGGGGAGGAGAGACCCAGTACTTC. Encoded protein: CATSDLGQGGGETQYF. The chain carries TRBV24-1 and TRBJ2-5, with D tentatively TRBD1 (7 bases). From germline, CDR1 is KGHDR and CDR2 SFDVKD. The CDR3 runs 16 residues. V was cut by 1 base and J by 4 bases, with 15 bases left in between.